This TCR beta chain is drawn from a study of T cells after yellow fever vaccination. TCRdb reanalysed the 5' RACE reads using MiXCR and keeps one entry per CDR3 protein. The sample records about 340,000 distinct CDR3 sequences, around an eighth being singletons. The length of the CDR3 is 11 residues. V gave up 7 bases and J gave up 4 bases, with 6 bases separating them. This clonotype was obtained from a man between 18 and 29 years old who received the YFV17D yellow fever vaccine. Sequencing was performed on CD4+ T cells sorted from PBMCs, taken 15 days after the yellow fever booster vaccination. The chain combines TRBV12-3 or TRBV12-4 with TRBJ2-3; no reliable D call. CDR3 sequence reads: CASTNADTQYF. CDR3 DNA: TGTGCCAGCACTAATGCAGATACGCAGTATTTT.